Below are 8 T cell receptor beta chains sequenced from a single sample in a study of regulatory T cells in long-lasting Graves disease. Noted time point: newly diagnosed GD, antithyroid drugs for less than 3 months. The TCR library was made from RNA that had been extracted from PBMCs in TRIzol. Arm-PCR of CDR3 regions with iRepertoire HTBI primers generated TCR beta libraries. TCRdb passed the multiplex PCR reads through MiXCR, listing each CDR3 protein once. Of over 400,000 distinct CDR3 sequences in the sample, 14% were seen once. These data also featured in a second study, about T cells in Graves' hyperthyroidism and ophthalmopathy.

Sequencing was performed on peripheral blood mononuclear cells (PBMCs), taken at new diagnosis, from a patient treated with antithyroid drugs. The receptors originated from a woman in her fifties or sixties with Graves disease.

This clonotype was detected many times. The gene calls are TRBV3-1 and TRBJ2-6, with 9 bases that match TRBD2. The V gene's germline CDR1 is LGHDT and CDR2 YNNKEL (reference sequence). V was pared by 1 base and J by 0 bases, with 7 bases of the junction left unmatched. The CDR3 runs to 19 residues. The CDR3 coding sequence is TGTGCCAGCAGCCAAGTATTTCTAGCGGGACCCTCTGGGGCCAACGTCCTGACTTTC. Its translation is CASSQVFLAGPSGANVLTF.

Remarks on this clonotype: One end of the junction does not line up with germline, which may come from a read error. This sequence joins TRBV12-3 or TRBV12-4 and TRBJ1-5; the D gene is possibly TRBD1 (6 bases). The CDR3 is made up of 14 amino acids. CDR3 loop: CTSSFTGSDQPQHF. The CDR3 coding sequence is TGTACCAGCAGTTTCACAGGGTCGGATCAGCCCCAGCATTTT.

In its sample, this clonotype was seen once. The V call is TRBV7-9, the J call TRBJ1-2; D gene uncertain. V lost 3 bases to trimming and J lost 0 bases, with 5 bases between them. The length of the CDR3 is 13 residues. Germline V gives CDR1 SEHNR, CDR2 FQNEAQ (reference sequence). The CDR3 here is CASSFEPNYGYTF. The CDR3 region has the DNA TGTGCCAGCAGCTTTGAACCTAACTATGGCTACACCTTC. Full variable domain (outside the CDR3, taken from reference TRBV7-9 and TRBJ1-2): DTGVSQNPRHKITKRGQNVTFRCDPISEHNRLYWYRQTLGQGPEFLTYFQNEAQLEKSRLLSDRFSAERPKGSFSTLEIQRTEQGDSAMYLCASSFEPNYGYTFGSGTRLTVV.

This clonotype was seen more than once but under ten times. The chain has TRBV6-2 or TRBV6-3 and TRBJ2-1, with D hard to call. Per the germline V gene, CDR1 is MNHEY and CDR2 is SVGEGT. The CDR3 extends over 14 amino acids. Trimming took 2 bases from V and 5 from J, leaving 10 bases between them. In DNA form, the CDR3 reads TGTGCCAGCAGTTACGTTTCTCCGAACAATGAGCAGTTCTTC. As protein: CASSYVSPNNEQFF.

This clonotype was counted at least ten times. The J gene is TRBJ2-5, the V gene TRBV20-1; D uncertain. Germline V CDR1 and CDR2: DFQATT, SNEGSKA (reference sequence). V lost 3 bases to trimming and J lost 4 bases, with 18 bases between them. The CDR3 totals 15 residues. CDR3 coding DNA: TGCAGTGCTAGCGCCCGGCCCTACTCGGGAGAGACCCAGTACTTC. It is translated as CSASARPYSGETQYF.

This clonotype was seen repeatedly, ten times or more. V is TRBV7-9 and J is TRBJ2-3; 7 nucleotides match TRBD2. After removal of 0 bases from V and 3 bases from J, the junction contained 3 bases not matched to a gene. The germline CDR1 and CDR2 sequences are SEHNR and FQNEAQ (reference sequence). This CDR3 region has 15 residues. CDR3 DNA sequence: TGTGCCAGCAGCTTAGCGGCAGCGGGGACAGATACGCAGTATTTT. Amino acids: CASSLAAAGTDTQYF.

This clonotype was observed at least ten times. The chain recombines TRBV4-1 with TRBJ2-7; D is unresolved. CDR1 is MGHRA and CDR2 is YSYEKL in the germline V gene. The CDR3 contains 15 residues. V lost 3 bases to trimming and J lost 3 bases, with 15 bases between them. The CDR3 nucleotides are TGCGCCAGCAGCCACAATTTCCGGGCTAACTACGAGCAGTACTTC. Amino acid sequence: CASSHNFRANYEQYF.

This clonotype has a handful of counts. The genes are TRBV30 and TRBJ2-1; 8 bases agree with TRBD1. Trimming cost V 2 bases and J 7 bases; bases outside gene matches: 4. There are 13 residues in the CDR3. Germline V lookup: CDR1 GTSNPN, CDR2 SVGIG (reference sequence). The DNA for the CDR3 is TGTGCCTGGAGTCTAACAGGGGGTAATGAGCAGTTCTTC. Its protein product is CAWSLTGGNEQFF.